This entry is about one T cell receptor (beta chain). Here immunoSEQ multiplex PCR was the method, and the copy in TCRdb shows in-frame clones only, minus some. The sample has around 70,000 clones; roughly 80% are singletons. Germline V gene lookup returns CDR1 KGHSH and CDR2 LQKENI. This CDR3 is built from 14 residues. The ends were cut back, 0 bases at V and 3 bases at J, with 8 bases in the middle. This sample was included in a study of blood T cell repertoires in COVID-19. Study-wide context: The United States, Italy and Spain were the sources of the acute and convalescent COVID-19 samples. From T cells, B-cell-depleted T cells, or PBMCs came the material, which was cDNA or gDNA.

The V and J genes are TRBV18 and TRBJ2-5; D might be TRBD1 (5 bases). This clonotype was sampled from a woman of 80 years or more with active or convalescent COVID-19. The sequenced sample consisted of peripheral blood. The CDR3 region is CASSPPDREETQYF. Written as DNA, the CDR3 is TGTGCCAGCTCACCACCTGACAGAGAAGAGACCCAGTACTTC.